The next 21 T cell receptor beta chains were all read from a single sample in a study of blood T cell repertoires in COVID-19. TCRdb's table, derived via immunoSEQ multiplex PCR, lists solely in-frame clones and lacks some. This sample has about 320,000 clones, with just under 90% found just once. The sample taken for sequencing was peripheral blood. These receptors were taken from a woman in her twenties or thirties with COVID-19, enrolled during active disease.

The rearrangement joins TRBV18 to TRBJ2-1; 7 bases align to TRBD2. Germline V lookup: CDR1 KGHSH, CDR2 LQKENI. The CDR3 consists of 15 residues. Losses at the gene ends were 3 bases for V and 5 bases for J; bases not matched to a gene: 7. The CDR3 DNA reads TGTGCCAGCTCACCCTGGGGGGGAGCCAACAATGAGCAGTTCTTC. Encoded protein: CASSPWGGANNEQFF.

This chain joins TRBV5-4 and TRBJ2-7, with 9 bases lining up with TRBD1. From germline, CDR1 is SGHNT and CDR2 YYREEE (reference sequence). The CDR3 totals 14 residues. After removal of 4 bases from V and 5 bases from J, the junction contained 7 bases not matched to a gene. The CDR3 DNA sequence: TGTGCCAGCAGCGCCAGGACAGGGGACAACGAGCAGTACTTC. This sequence encodes CASSARTGDNEQYF.

The V gene is TRBV2, the J gene TRBJ2-3, with D unresolved. The V end was cut by 6 bases, the J end by 3 bases, with 7 bases between. CDR3 length: 12 residues. Germline CDR1 reads SNHLY; CDR2 reads FYNNEI. CDR3 coding DNA: TGTGCCAGCAGAAAATTAACAGATACGCAGTATTTT. It codes for CASRKLTDTQYF.

This sequence joins TRBV28 and TRBJ2-7, with 7 bases lining up with TRBD1. Trimming took 3 bases from V and 4 from J; bases not matched to a gene: 12. This CDR3 contains 16 residues. Germline V gives CDR1 MDHEN, CDR2 SYDVKM. CDR3 region: CASSLYRDSAVYEQYF. CDR3 in DNA: TGTGCCAGCAGTTTGTACCGGGACAGTGCTGTTTACGAGCAGTACTTC. The entire variable domain, with the rest obtained from reference TRBV28 and TRBJ2-7, is as follows: DVKVTQSSRYLVKRTGEKVFLECVQDMDHENMFWYRQDPGLGLRLIYFSYDVKMKEKGDIPEGYSVSREKKERFSLILESASTNQTSMYLCASSLYRDSAVYEQYFGPGTRLTVT.

The chain couples TRBV6-5 to TRBJ2-1, with 8 bases identical to TRBD2. Germline V CDR1 and CDR2: MNHEY, SVGAGI. Trimming cost V 8 bases and J 10 bases; bases outside gene matches: 10. This CDR3 is 13 amino acids long. The CDR3 loop is CASSLAGPGEQFF. In DNA, the CDR3 is TGTGCCAGCTCATTAGCGGGGCCGGGGGAGCAGTTCTTC.

The chain employs TRBV10-3 and TRBJ1-1; TRBD1 might be the D (5 bases). CDR1 is ENHRY and CDR2 is SYGVKD in the germline V gene. The V end lost 5 bases, the J end lost 5 bases, and 18 bases lay between the germline ends. The CDR3 consists of 15 residues. The CDR3 is CAISPWGGEGTEAFF. The CDR3 coding sequence is TGTGCCATCAGTCCTTGGGGAGGGGAAGGTACTGAAGCTTTCTTT.

This chain links TRBV11-2 with TRBJ1-6; no clear D gene. Trimming removed 4 bases from V and 0 bases from J, with 10 bases in between. Germline V gene lookup returns CDR1 SGHAT and CDR2 FQNNGV. The CDR3 extends over 16 amino acids. The CDR3 DNA follows: TGTGCCAGCAGCTGGACTGCCAGCTCCTATAATTCACCCCTCCACTTT. Translation gives CASSWTASSYNSPLHF.

The CDR3 region has the DNA TGTGCCAGCAGCATCGGGACTTCCCATAGCACAGATACGCAGTATTTT. Amino acid sequence: CASSIGTSHSTDTQYF. The rearrangement joins TRBV11-2 to TRBJ2-3, with D possibly being TRBD2 (6 bases). CDR1 and CDR2 (germline): SGHAT, FQNNGV. V lost 5 bases and J lost 0, with 15 bases in between. This CDR3 spans 16 amino acids.

The chain combines TRBV5-1 with TRBJ1-2, with 9 bases that match TRBD1. Per the germline V gene, CDR1 is SGHRS and CDR2 is YFSETQ. V trimming: 3 bases; J trimming: 4 bases; junction bases outside the gene matches: 4. The CDR3 consists of 14 residues. CDR3 bases: TGCGCCAGCAGCTCGCTGACAGGGGGCTATGGCTACACCTTC. Protein: CASSSLTGGYGYTF.

The V call is TRBV4-1, the J call TRBJ1-2, with 9 bases lining up with TRBD1. With 8 bases clipped from V and 8 bases from J, the junction kept 12 bases outside the gene matches. The CDR3 is 14 amino acids. CDR1 MGHRA and CDR2 YSYEKL come from the germline V gene. This CDR3 is CASRMTGGKDGYTF. In DNA form, the CDR3 reads TGCGCCAGCCGTATGACAGGGGGTAAGGACGGCTACACCTTC.

This chain connects TRBV7-9 to TRBJ1-2; D is possibly TRBD1 (5 bases). This CDR3 contains 13 residues. V shed 4 bases and J shed 4 bases, with 10 bases lying between them. Germline values: CDR1 SEHNR, CDR2 FQNEAQ (reference sequence). CDR3 sequence reads: CASSSLGGYGYTF. DNA for the CDR3: TGTGCCAGCAGCTCCCTCGGGGGCTATGGCTACACCTTC.

This clone was observed many times. The same CDR3 can be traced to other DNA sequences in this sample. The chain is built from TRBV6-5 and TRBJ2-7; D ambiguous. Germline-derived CDR1 and CDR2 are MNHEY and SVGAGI. V shed 10 bases and J shed 3 bases, with 10 bases lying between them. The CDR3 has 11 amino acids. The CDR3 coding sequence is TGTGCCATCACACGTGGCTACGAGCAGTACTTC. Residues: CAITRGYEQYF.

This sequence joins TRBV2 and TRBJ2-5; 8 bases line up with TRBD2. The germline V gene has CDR1 SNHLY and CDR2 FYNNEI. The J segment lost 1 base and the V segment lost 6 bases, leaving 16 bases of the junction unmatched. The CDR3 spans 18 residues. CDR3 bases: TGTGCCAGCAGACCATCAGGCCGACTAGCGTGGAGCCAAGAGACCCAGTACTTC. Protein: CASRPSGRLAWSQETQYF. Full variable domain (outside the CDR3, taken from reference TRBV2 and TRBJ2-5): EPEVTQTPSHQVTQMGQEVILRCVPISNHLYFYWYRQILGQKVEFLVSFYNNEISEKSEIFDDQFSVERPDGSNFTLKIRSTKLEDSAMYFCASRPSGRLAWSQETQYFGPGTRLLVL.

CDR3 bases: TGTGCCAGCAGCTTAGTTCTTGGCGGGATCAGCACAGATACGCAGTATTTT. Residues: CASSLVLGGISTDTQYF. The genes are TRBV7-9 and TRBJ2-3, with D maybe TRBD2 (6 bases). CDR1 and CDR2 from the germline V gene are SEHNR and FQNEAQ (reference sequence). Trimming stripped 1 base from V and 0 bases from J, with 14 bases between. The CDR3 has 17 residues.

The J gene is TRBJ1-5, the V gene TRBV5-4, with a possible D match to TRBD1 (5 bases). Between the trimmed V and J ends, which lost 0 bases and 7 bases, there was a span of 8 bases. There are 13 residues in the CDR3. Germline V lookup: CDR1 SGHNT, CDR2 YYREEE (reference sequence). CDR3 nucleotide sequence: TGTGCCAGCAGCTTGGGCGGGGCACAGCCCCAGCATTTT. Amino acids: CASSLGGAQPQHF. Full variable domain (remainder filled in from reference TRBV5-4 and TRBJ1-5): ETGVTQSPTHLIKTRGQQVTLRCSSQSGHNTVSWYQQALGQGPQFIFQYYREEENGRGNFPPRFSGLQFPNYSSELNVNALELDDSALYLCASSLGGAQPQHFGDGTRLSIL.

The chain carries TRBV27 and TRBJ2-2; weak D call: TRBD2 (6 bases). Trimming pared 0 bases from V and 4 bases from J, leaving 21 bases between. The CDR3 loop spans 19 amino acids. Germline-derived CDR1 and CDR2 are MNHEY and SMNVEV (reference sequence). Here the CDR3 reads CASSLSPSAGLSTTGELFF. Here the CDR3 DNA reads TGTGCCAGCAGTTTATCACCGAGCGCGGGACTTAGCACCACCGGGGAGCTGTTTTTT.

The rearrangement links TRBV6-6 to TRBJ2-3; TRBD2 agrees at 11 bases. Germline values: CDR1 MNHNY, CDR2 SVGAGI (reference sequence). V shed 5 bases and J 1 base; nucleotides not matched to a gene: 8. CDR3 length equals 17 residues. The DNA for the CDR3 is TGTGCCAGCAGTCGTTATAGCGGGGGGGCCGGCACAGATACGCAGTATTTT. Translated: CASSRYSGGAGTDTQYF.

V gene TRBV7-5 combines with J gene TRBJ2-7; TRBD2, the table's D call, lacks a check against the DNA. TRBV7-5 is described as a pseudogene. The CDR3 totals 16 residues. The CDR3 reads CVRSLGSGGGNGEQYF. The CDR3 DNA reads as TGTGTCAGAAGCTTAGGATCTGGCGGGGGTAACGGCGAGCAGTACTTC.

This chain uses TRBV6-1 with TRBJ1-6; D gene unclear. V was shortened by 2 bases and J by 1 base, with 12 bases between the two germline ends. The CDR3 is 17 residues long. Germline V gene sequence: CDR1 MNHNS, CDR2 SASEGT. In nucleotides, the CDR3 is TGTGCCAGCAGTGAATTTCGGGAGCGGTCCTATAATTCACCCCTCCACTTT. Translation: CASSEFRERSYNSPLHF.

This clone has only a few counts. The chain couples TRBV6-5 to TRBJ2-2, with D possibly being TRBD2 (6 bases). Germline values: CDR1 MNHEY, CDR2 SVGAGI. CDR3 length: 14 amino acids. Trimming pared 10 bases from V and 4 bases from J, leaving 16 bases between. CDR3 coding DNA: TGTGCCATACGTACCCGGGGGTTCACCGGGGAGCTGTTTTTT. It translates to CAIRTRGFTGELFF.

The chain recombines TRBV2 with TRBJ2-1; 8 bases map to TRBD2. There are 18 residues in the CDR3. Germline assignment: CDR1 SNHLY and CDR2 FYNNEI. V lost 5 bases to trimming and J lost 3 bases; unmatched junction nucleotides: 15. The DNA of the CDR3 is TGTGCCAGCAGTCCGTCCAGCGGGGGACCCCGCTTCTACAATGAGCAGTTCTTC. Amino acids: CASSPSSGGPRFYNEQFF.